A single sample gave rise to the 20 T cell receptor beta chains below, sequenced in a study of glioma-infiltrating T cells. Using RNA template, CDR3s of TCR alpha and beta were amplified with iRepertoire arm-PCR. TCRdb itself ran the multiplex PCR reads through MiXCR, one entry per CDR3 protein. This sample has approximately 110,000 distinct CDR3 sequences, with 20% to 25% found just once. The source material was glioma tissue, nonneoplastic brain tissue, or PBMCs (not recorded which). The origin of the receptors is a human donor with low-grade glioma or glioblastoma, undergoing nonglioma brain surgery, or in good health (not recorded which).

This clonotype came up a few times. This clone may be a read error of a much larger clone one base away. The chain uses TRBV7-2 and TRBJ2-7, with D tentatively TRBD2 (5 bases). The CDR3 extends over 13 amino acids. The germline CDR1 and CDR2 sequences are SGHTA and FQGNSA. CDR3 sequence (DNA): TGTGCCAGCCGCTTAGGGAGTCCCTCCGAGCAGTACTTC. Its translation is CASRLGSPSEQYF. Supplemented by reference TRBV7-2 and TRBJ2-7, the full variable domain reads GAGVSQSPSNKVTEKGKDVELRCDPISGHTALYWYRQSLGQGLEFLIYFQGNSAPDKSGLPSDRFSAERTGGSVSTLTIQRTQQEDSAVYLCASRLGSPSEQYFGPGTRLTVT.

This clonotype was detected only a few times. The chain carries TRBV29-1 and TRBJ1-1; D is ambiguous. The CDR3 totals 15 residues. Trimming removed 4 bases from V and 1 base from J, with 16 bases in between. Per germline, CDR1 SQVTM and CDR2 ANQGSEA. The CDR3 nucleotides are TGCAGCGTTGTTTATCGTCGGTTGGCGAACACTGAAGCTTTCTTT. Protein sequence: CSVVYRRLANTEAFF.

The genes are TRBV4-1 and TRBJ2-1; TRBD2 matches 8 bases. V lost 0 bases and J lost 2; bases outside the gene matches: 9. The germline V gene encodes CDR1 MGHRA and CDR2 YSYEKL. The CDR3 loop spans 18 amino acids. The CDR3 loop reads CASSQDWASGSAYNEQFF. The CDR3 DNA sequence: TGCGCCAGCAGCCAAGATTGGGCTAGCGGGTCCGCCTACAATGAGCAGTTCTTC.

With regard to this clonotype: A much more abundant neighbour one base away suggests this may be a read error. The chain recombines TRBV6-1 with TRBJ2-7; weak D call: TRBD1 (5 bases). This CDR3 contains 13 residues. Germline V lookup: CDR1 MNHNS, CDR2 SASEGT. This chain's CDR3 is CTSNAGLGYEQYF. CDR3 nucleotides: TGTACCAGCAACGCAGGGCTTGGCTACGAGCAGTACTTC.

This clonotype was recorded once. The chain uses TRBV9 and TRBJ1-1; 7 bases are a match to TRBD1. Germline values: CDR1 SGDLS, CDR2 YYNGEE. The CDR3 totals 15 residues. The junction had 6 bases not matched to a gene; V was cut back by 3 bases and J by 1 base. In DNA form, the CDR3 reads TGTGCCAGCAGCGCCCCAGGGGGAGGGAACACTGAAGCTTTCTTT. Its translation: CASSAPGGGNTEAFF.

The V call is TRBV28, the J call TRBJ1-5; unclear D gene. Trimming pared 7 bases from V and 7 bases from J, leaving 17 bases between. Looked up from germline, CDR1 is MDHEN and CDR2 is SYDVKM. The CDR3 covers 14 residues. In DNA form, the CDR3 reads TGTGCCAGCAACGAGGGCTCGAAGTACCAGCCCCAGCATTTT. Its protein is CASNEGSKYQPQHF.

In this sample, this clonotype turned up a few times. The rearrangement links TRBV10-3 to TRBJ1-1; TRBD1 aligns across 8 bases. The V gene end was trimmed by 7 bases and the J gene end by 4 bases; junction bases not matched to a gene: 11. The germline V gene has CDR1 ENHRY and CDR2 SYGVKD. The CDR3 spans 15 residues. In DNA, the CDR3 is TGTGCCATCACCGCGACGACAGGGGAGACCACTGAAGCTTTCTTT. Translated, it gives CAITATTGETTEAFF.

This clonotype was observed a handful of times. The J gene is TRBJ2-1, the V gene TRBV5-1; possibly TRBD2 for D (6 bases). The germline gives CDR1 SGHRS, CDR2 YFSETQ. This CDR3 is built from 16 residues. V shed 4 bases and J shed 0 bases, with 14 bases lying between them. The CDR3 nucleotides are TGCGCCAGCAGCGTCTCTAGCGTCAGCTCCTACAATGAGCAGTTCTTC. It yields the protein CASSVSSVSSYNEQFF.

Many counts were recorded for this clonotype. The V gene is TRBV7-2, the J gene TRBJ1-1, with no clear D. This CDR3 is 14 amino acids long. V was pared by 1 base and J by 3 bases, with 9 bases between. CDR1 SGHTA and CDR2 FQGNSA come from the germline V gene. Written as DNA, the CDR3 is TGTGCCAGCAGCTTAGGAGGGATCTACACTGAAGCTTTCTTT. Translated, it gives CASSLGGIYTEAFF. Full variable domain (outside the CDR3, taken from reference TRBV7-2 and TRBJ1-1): GAGVSQSPSNKVTEKGKDVELRCDPISGHTALYWYRQSLGQGLEFLIYFQGNSAPDKSGLPSDRFSAERTGGSVSTLTIQRTQQEDSAVYLCASSLGGIYTEAFFGQGTRLTVV.

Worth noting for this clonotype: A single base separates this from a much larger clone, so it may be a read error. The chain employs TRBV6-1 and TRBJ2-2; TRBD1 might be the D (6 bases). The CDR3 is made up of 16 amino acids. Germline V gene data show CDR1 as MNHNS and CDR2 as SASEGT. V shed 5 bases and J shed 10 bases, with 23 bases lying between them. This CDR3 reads CASSPQGPPQSEELFF. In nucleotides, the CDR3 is TGTGCCAGCAGTCCTCAGGGGCCCCCTCAGTCGGAGGAGCTGTTTTTT.

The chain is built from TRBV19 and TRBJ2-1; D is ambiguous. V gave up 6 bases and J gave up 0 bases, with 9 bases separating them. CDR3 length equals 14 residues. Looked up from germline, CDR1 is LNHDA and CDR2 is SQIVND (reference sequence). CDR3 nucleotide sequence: TGTGCCAGTAGCTGGCTGGTCTCCTACAATGAGCAGTTCTTC. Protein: CASSWLVSYNEQFF.

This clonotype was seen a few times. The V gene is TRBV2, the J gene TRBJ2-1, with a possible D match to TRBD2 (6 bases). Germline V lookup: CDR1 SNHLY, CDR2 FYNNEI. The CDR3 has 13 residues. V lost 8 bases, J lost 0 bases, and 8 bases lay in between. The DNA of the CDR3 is TGTGCCAGCTTAGCGGTCTCCTACAATGAGCAGTTCTTC. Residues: CASLAVSYNEQFF.

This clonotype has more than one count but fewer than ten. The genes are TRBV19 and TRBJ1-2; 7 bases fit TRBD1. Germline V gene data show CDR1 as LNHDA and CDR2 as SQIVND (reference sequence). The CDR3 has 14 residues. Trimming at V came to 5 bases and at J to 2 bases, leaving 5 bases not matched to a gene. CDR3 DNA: TGTGCCAGTAGTTTCACGACAGGGAACTATGGCTACACCTTC. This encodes CASSFTTGNYGYTF.

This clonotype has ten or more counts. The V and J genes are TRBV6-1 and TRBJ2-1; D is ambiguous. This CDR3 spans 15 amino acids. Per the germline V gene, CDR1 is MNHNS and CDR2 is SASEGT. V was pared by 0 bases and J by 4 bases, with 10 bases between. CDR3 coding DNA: TGTGCCAGCAGTGAAGCCCCATGGCGGTACAATGAGCAGTTCTTC. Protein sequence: CASSEAPWRYNEQFF.

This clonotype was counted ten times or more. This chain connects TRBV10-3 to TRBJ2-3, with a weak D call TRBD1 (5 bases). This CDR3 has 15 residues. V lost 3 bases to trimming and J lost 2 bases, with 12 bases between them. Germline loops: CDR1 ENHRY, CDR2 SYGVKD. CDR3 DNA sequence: TGTGCCATCAGTGACAGGGAATCAGACACAGATACGCAGTATTTT. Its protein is CAISDRESDTDTQYF.

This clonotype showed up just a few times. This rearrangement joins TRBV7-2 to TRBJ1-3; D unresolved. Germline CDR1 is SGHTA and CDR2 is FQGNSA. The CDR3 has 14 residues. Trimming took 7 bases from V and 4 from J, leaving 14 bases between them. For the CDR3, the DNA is TGTGCCAGCACTACGCCCCGCTCCGGAAACACCATATATTTT. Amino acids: CASTTPRSGNTIYF.

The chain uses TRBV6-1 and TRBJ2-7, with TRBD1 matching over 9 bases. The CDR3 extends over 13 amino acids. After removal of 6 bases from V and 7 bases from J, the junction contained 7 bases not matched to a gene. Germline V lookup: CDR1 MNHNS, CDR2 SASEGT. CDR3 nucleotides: TGTGCCAGCAGCACAGGGGGCGAGAAAGAGCAGTACTTC. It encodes CASSTGGEKEQYF.

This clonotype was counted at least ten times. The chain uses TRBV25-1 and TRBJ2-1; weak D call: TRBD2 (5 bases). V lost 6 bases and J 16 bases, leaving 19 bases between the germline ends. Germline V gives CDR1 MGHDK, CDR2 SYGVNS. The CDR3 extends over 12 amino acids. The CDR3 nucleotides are TGTGCCAGCAGGCCGGACTTGCGAGTCTTATTCTTC. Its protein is CASRPDLRVLFF.

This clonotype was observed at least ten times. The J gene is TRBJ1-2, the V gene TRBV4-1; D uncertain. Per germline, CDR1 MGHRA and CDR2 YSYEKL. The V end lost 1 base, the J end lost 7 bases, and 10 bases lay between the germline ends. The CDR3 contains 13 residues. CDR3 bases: TGCGCCAGCAGCCAAGTCTCCGTGGGTGGCTACACCTTC. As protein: CASSQVSVGGYTF.

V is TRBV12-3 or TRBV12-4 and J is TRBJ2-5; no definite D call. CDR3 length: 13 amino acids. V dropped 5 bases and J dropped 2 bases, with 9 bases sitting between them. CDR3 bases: TGTGCCAGCAGTCGGAACGATCAAGAGACCCAGTACTTC. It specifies CASSRNDQETQYF.